This T cell receptor (beta chain) was recovered during a study of T cells in Graves' hyperthyroidism and ophthalmopathy. General study findings and limits: Progression to ophthalmopathy was predicted a median of roughly seven months early. Blood also held most thyroid clonotypes expanded beyond 0.001.

Concerning this clonotype: Its target is unknown.

RNA transcripts provided the source from which TCR beta CDR3 regions were amplified. In the first-round RT-PCR of the TCR CDR3, the HTBI primer set was used. TCRdb processed the multiplex PCR reads anew with MiXCR; each CDR3 protein has one entry. The data contain nearly 600,000 distinct CDR3 sequences, more than 11% of them singletons. The sequenced sample consisted of blood. This TCR came from a woman aged 25 to 39 with Graves' hyperthyroidism that later progressed to Graves' ophthalmopathy.

CDR3 DNA sequence: TGTGCCTGGAGCGGTTTGGGTAACGATCGTTCTACAAATTACTACGAGCAGTACTTC. This gives the protein CAWSGLGNDRSTNYYEQYF. The V and J genes are TRBV30 and TRBJ2-7; D gene unclear. V was trimmed by 3 bases and J by 3 bases, leaving 30 bases between them. The CDR3 has 19 residues. Germline-derived CDR1 and CDR2 are GTSNPN and SVGIG (reference sequence).